These T cell receptor beta chains were read from a single sample in a study of CD8+CD57+ T cells in acquired aplastic anemia. TCRdb independently ran MiXCR on the reads; one entry per CDR3 protein. The sample lists 200,000 to 300,000 distinct CDR3 sequences, 65% to 90% seen once, with about two fifths in the top ten. What was sequenced was sorted CD4+, CD8+, or CD8+CD57+ T cells (not recorded which) from PBMCs. Receptors were obtained from a human donor with aplastic anemia. The CDR3 runs from the conserved cysteine through the conserved F or W. The D gene is left open where the match is weak. Only some rows state a clone size, as once, few, many or a class for expanded clones.

clone_size d_call j_call v_call cdr3_aa cdr3_nt
many . TRBJ2-3 TRBV9 CASSVGSDTQSFYF TGTGCCAGCAGCGTAGGGTCAGATACGCAGTCTTTTTATTTT
. . TRBJ2-3 TRBV2 CASSPRACTQYF TGTGCCAGCAGCCCCCGCGCATGTACGCAGTATTTT
. . TRBJ2-3 TRBV11-2 CASGLVGSDTQYF TGTGCCAGCGGGTTAGTTGGCTCAGATACGCAGTATTTT
. . TRBJ2-7 TRBV5-1 CASSFRDGSYEQYF TGCGCCAGCAGCTTCAGGGACGGCTCCTACGAGCAGTACTTC
. TRBD1 TRBJ2-1 TRBV7-2 CASSPWAGTGNDHFF TGTGCCAGCAGCCCGTGGGCCGGGACAGGTAATGATCATTTCTTC
. . TRBJ2-3 TRBV7-8 CASSFHPDGATQYF TGTGCCAGCAGCTTTCATCCAGATGGGGCTACGCAGTACTTT
. . TRBJ1-6 TRBV5-1 CASSVALQYTSPLHF TGCGCCAGCAGCGTAGCGTTACAGTACACTTCACCCCTCCACTTT
. TRBD1 TRBJ2-2 TRBV13 CASSPTGGSGEPFF TGTGCCAGCAGCCCGACAGGGGGGAGCGGGGAGCCGTTTTTT
once . TRBJ1-2 TRBV6-1 CASSRHTEGQPNYGYTF TGTGCCAGCAGTAGACACACAGAAGGGCAGCCTAACTATGGCTACACCTTC
. . TRBJ2-7 TRBV5-5 CASSWARGSYEQYF TGTGCCAGCAGCTGGGCCAGGGGCTCCTACGAGCAGTACTTC
once TRBD1 TRBJ2-3 TRBV7-9 CASSSTGTAPTEAF TGTGCCAGCAGCTCAACCGGGACAGCCCCTACGGAGGCTTTT
few TRBD2 TRBJ2-3 TRBV7-2 CASSYAGGPATQYF TGTGCCAGCAGCTATGCGGGAGGTCCCGCTACGCAGTATTTT
. . TRBJ1-5 TRBV7-7 CASSLVAGCGYQPQHF TGTGCCAGCAGCTTAGTGGCAGGATGTGGGTATCAGCCCCAGCACTTT
. TRBD1 TRBJ2-7 TRBV7-9 CASSPGTGGDEQYF TGTGCCAGCAGCCCCGGGACAGGGGGCGACGAGCAGTACTTC
once . TRBJ2-3 TRBV7-2 CASGGGGTDKTYF TGTGCCAGCGGGGGCGGGGGGACAGATAAGACGTATTTT
. . TRBJ2-3 TRBV7-2 CASSFSRDGGTDTQYF TGTGCCAGCAGCTTTAGTCGGGACGGGGGCACAGATACGCAGTATTTT
. . TRBJ1-1 TRBV7-9 CASSLVLAGITDAFF TGTGCCAGCAGCTTAGTCCTAGCAGGGATCACTGATGCTTTCTTT
. TRBD2 TRBJ2-3 TRBV7-2 CASSIPGLADETDTQYF TGTGCCAGCAGCATCCCTGGACTAGCTGATGAGACGGATACGCAGTATTTT
. . TRBJ2-3 TRBV11-3 CASSFDRATDTQYF TGTGCCAGCAGCTTCGATCGGGCCACAGATACGCAGTATTTT
once . TRBJ1-4 TRBV9 CASSVSVIGKGSLFF TGTGCCAGCAGCGTAAGTGTGATAGGGAAAGGTTCACTGTTTTTT
once TRBD2 TRBJ2-1 TRBV9 CASSVALAEYNEQFF TGTGCCAGCAGCGTAGCACTAGCGGAATACAATGAGCAGTTCTTC
. . TRBJ2-3 TRBV7-9 CASSSQGPTTDTHF TGTGCCAGCAGCTCCCAGGGCCCTACCACAGATACGCATTTT